This T cell receptor (beta chain) was sequenced in a study of cytomegalovirus exposure and HLA in healthy donors. The PCR employed 60 Vbeta primers together with 13 Jbeta primers. Here immunoSEQ multiplex PCR was the method, and the copy in TCRdb shows in-frame clones only, minus some. The sample has 100,000 to 150,000 clones, over 60% seen once. Between the trimmed V and J ends, which lost 2 bases and 8 bases, there was a span of 13 bases. Per germline, CDR1 SEHNR and CDR2 FQNEAQ (reference sequence). This CDR3 has 15 amino acids. The receptor comes from a man aged 55 to 70 in good health and CMV-seropositive. Sequencing was performed on PBMCs. The V gene is TRBV7-9, the J gene TRBJ1-6; D perhaps matches TRBD1 (5 bases). The CDR3 nucleotides are TGTGCCAGCAGCTTAAGGCAGGGTCGTGATTCACCCCTCCACTTT. Translation: CASSLRQGRDSPLHF. Together with reference TRBV7-9 and TRBJ1-6, the CDR3 gives the full variable domain: DTGVSQNPRHKITKRGQNVTFRCDPISEHNRLYWYRQTLGQGPEFLTYFQNEAQLEKSRLLSDRFSAERPKGSFSTLEIQRTEQGDSAMYLCASSLRQGRDSPLHFGNGTRLTVT.